The 8 T cell receptor beta chains presented below share a single source sample, sequenced in a study of cytomegalovirus exposure and HLA in healthy donors. Vbeta (60) and Jbeta (13) primers were used in the PCR. The data were produced by immunoSEQ multiplex PCR, yet TCRdb's version contains in-frame clones alone and is incomplete. The sample includes 150,000 to 200,000 clones, around 77% of them seen just once. Sequencing was performed on PBMCs. The receptors originated from a man in his fifties or sixties in good health and CMV-seronegative.

The chain employs TRBV27 and TRBJ2-3; TRBD2 might be the D (7 bases). The CDR3 is 17 amino acids. CDR1 and CDR2 from the germline V gene are MNHEY and SMNVEV (reference sequence). V lost 0 bases, J lost 2 bases, and 15 bases lay in between. The CDR3 DNA reads as TGTGCCAGCAGTTTATCCGGGGGGCGAGTCCTCACAGATACGCAGTATTTT. Encoded protein: CASSLSGGRVLTDTQYF.

The gene calls are TRBV2 and TRBJ2-7; 8 bases map to TRBD2. The trim removed 6 bases at V and 3 bases at J, leaving 16 bases unmatched. CDR3 length: 17 amino acids. Germline lookup yields CDR1 SNHLY and CDR2 FYNNEI. The CDR3 DNA sequence: TGTGCCAGCAGCAAATCGGCTGGAGGGCGGGGGGACTACGAGCAGTACTTC. Translated, it gives CASSKSAGGRGDYEQYF.

The V call is TRBV6-5, the J call TRBJ2-2; 9 bases map to TRBD1. CDR1 is MNHEY, CDR2 SVGAGI, per germline. The junction had 6 bases not matched to a gene; V was cut back by 6 bases and J by 4 bases. This CDR3 is 15 amino acids long. DNA for the CDR3: TGTGCCAGCAGGACAGGGGGTGTTCCCACCGGGGAGCTGTTTTTT. Translated, it gives CASRTGGVPTGELFF.

This clone appeared a single time. The V and J genes are TRBV7-2 and TRBJ1-4; maybe TRBD1 (6 bases). This CDR3 is built from 17 residues. V was shortened by 6 bases and J by 4 bases, with 21 bases between the two germline ends. Per the germline V gene, CDR1 is SGHTA and CDR2 is FQGNSA. CDR3 region: CASSHPGRGANNEKLFF. CDR3 DNA sequence: TGTGCCAGCAGTCATCCAGGCAGGGGCGCAAATAATGAAAAACTGTTTTTT.

The chain is built from TRBV30 and TRBJ2-1, with D perhaps TRBD1 (6 bases). Per the germline V gene, CDR1 is GTSNPN and CDR2 is SVGIG (reference sequence). Trimming took 0 bases from V and 4 from J, leaving 13 bases between them. CDR3 length equals 15 residues. DNA of the CDR3: TGTGCCTGGAGTGTACCAGGGGTCCGATACAATGAGCAGTTCTTC. Translated: CAWSVPGVRYNEQFF.

Only one count was recorded for this clone. CDR3: CASSVRQGATGELFF. CDR3 nucleotide sequence: TGTGCCAGCAGCGTTCGACAGGGGGCGACCGGGGAGCTGTTTTTT. The rearrangement links TRBV9 to TRBJ2-2; TRBD1 matches 10 bases. The CDR3 sequence is 15 residues long. The trim removed 2 bases at V and 5 bases at J, leaving 3 bases unmatched. Per germline, CDR1 SGDLS and CDR2 YYNGEE.

The V gene is TRBV10-1, the J gene TRBJ2-7, with D possibly being TRBD1 (6 bases). Trimming took 6 bases from V and 0 from J, leaving 12 bases between them. The germline V gene encodes CDR1 WNHNN and CDR2 SYGVQD (reference sequence). CDR3 length equals 14 residues. Here the CDR3 DNA reads TGCGCCAGCAGCTCAGGGGCGACCTCCTACGAGCAGTACTTC. Its protein is CASSSGATSYEQYF.

The J gene is TRBJ2-7, the V gene TRBV9; TRBD2 matches 11 bases. The CDR3 spans 18 residues. Looked up from germline, CDR1 is SGDLS and CDR2 is YYNGEE. The J segment lost 2 bases and the V segment lost 3 bases, leaving 13 bases of the junction unmatched. The CDR3 is CASSGGISGRAGPYEQYF. The CDR3 DNA reads as TGTGCCAGCAGCGGAGGGATTAGCGGGAGGGCCGGGCCCTACGAGCAGTACTTC.